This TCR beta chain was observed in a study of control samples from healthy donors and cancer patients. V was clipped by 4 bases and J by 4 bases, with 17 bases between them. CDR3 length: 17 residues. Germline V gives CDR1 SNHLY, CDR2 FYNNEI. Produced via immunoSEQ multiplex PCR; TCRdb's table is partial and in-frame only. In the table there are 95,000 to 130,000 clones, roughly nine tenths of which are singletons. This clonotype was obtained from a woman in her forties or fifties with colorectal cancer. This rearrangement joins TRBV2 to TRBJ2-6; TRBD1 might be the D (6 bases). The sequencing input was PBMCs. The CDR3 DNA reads TGTGCCAGCAGTGCGCGGCAGGGGATGTACGGGGCCAACGTCCTGACTTTC. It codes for CASSARQGMYGANVLTF.